These 4 T cell receptor beta chains originate from one sample sequenced in a study of blood T cells in healthy people across ages (dated by TCRdb to about 2015). Libraries came from 5' RACE. Sequencing was performed on an Illumina HiSeq 2500. A second about 7 to 11 cycle PCR used a sample-barcoded 5' primer and a J-beta primer mix. In-frame beta chains were kept once TCRdb had trimmed the public reads at Q25 with fastp and called clones with MiXCR. Entries are consolidated by CDR3 protein sequence, retaining the most common genes and DNA. This sample lists approximately 800,000 distinct CDR3 sequences; 45% to 70% were detected once. 20% to 30% of the sample is held by the ten biggest clonotypes. Input material: blood. The receptors come from a man aged 40-49 years in good health.

Only one count was recorded for this clonotype. The CDR3 DNA is TGCGCCAGCAACGAGCGGGCTAGCGATACCGGGGAGCTGTTTTTT. Protein: CASNERASDTGELFF. The V call is TRBV5-1, the J call TRBJ2-2; tentative D call: TRBD2 (6 bases). Trimming removed 6 bases at V and 5 bases at J, with 17 bases between. Germline CDR1 SGHRS, CDR2 YFSETQ. The CDR3 extends over 15 amino acids.

The V and J genes are TRBV19 and TRBJ1-4; 10 positions agree with TRBD1. Trimming at V came to 5 bases and at J to 4 bases, leaving 10 bases not matched to a gene. Germline-derived CDR1 and CDR2 are LNHDA and SQIVND (reference sequence). There are 17 residues in the CDR3. CDR3: CASSPTGTGARNEKLFF. DNA for the CDR3: TGTGCCAGTAGTCCAACCGGGACAGGGGCCCGTAATGAAAAACTGTTTTTT.

In this sample, this clonotype turned up many times. J is TRBJ2-7 and V is TRBV5-1, with TRBD2 matching over 13 bases. The V gene's germline CDR1 is SGHRS and CDR2 YFSETQ. This CDR3 spans 16 amino acids. V lost 0 bases and J lost 3; bases outside the gene matches: 3. CDR3 sequence: CASSLELAGGGYEQYF. The CDR3 DNA is TGCGCCAGCAGCTTGGAACTAGCGGGAGGGGGCTACGAGCAGTACTTC.

There are a few counts of this clonotype. This rearrangement joins TRBV27 to TRBJ2-7; D not resolved. The CDR3 consists of 14 residues. V gave up 4 bases and J gave up 0 bases, with 10 bases separating them. CDR1 and CDR2 from the germline V gene are MNHEY and SMNVEV (reference sequence). The DNA for the CDR3 is TGTGCCAGCAGTTACGGCTCGAGCTCCTACGAGCAGTACTTC. Translation gives CASSYGSSSYEQYF.